The 23 T cell receptor beta chains listed next were all sequenced from one sample in a study of cytomegalovirus exposure and HLA in healthy donors. PCR involved 60 Vbeta and 13 Jbeta primers. This table comes from immunoSEQ multiplex PCR, and its TCRdb copy is limited to in-frame clones, with some not included. The listing records 140,000 to 150,000 clones. The sample comprised PBMCs. The receptors come from a male donor in good health and CMV-seronegative.

The CDR3 loop is CASSPDGRARYEQYF. CDR3 nucleotides: TGTGCCAGCAGCCCTGACGGCAGGGCGAGGTACGAGCAGTACTTC. J is TRBJ2-7 and V is TRBV7-9; perhaps TRBD1 as D (5 bases). Trimming shortened V by 5 bases and J by 4 bases, and 18 bases separated the two germline ends. The CDR3 spans 15 residues. Germline CDR1 and CDR2: SEHNR and FQNEAQ (reference sequence).

CDR3 sequence (DNA): TGTGCCAGCAGTTTAATGGGGGGGCCTTACAATGAGCAGTTCTTC. This sequence encodes CASSLMGGPYNEQFF. The chain carries TRBV27 and TRBJ2-1; D may be TRBD2 (7 bases). Germline CDR1 reads MNHEY; CDR2 reads SMNVEV (reference sequence). Trimming took off 2 bases at V and 4 bases at J, with 12 bases between the two ends. The CDR3 covers 15 residues.

The chain recombines TRBV7-3 with TRBJ1-6, with 7 bases fitting TRBD1. V lost 1 base to trimming and J lost 10 bases; unmatched junction nucleotides: 4. Germline CDR1 is SGHTA and CDR2 is FQGTGA. This CDR3 comprises 14 residues. CDR3 DNA: TGTGCCAGCAGCTTAATAGGGGGCGCGTCACCCCTCCACTTT. It specifies CASSLIGGASPLHF.

V and J are TRBV5-1 and TRBJ2-7; 11 bases match TRBD1. The CDR3 has 15 residues. The V gene end was trimmed by 4 bases and the J gene end by 5 bases; junction bases not matched to a gene: 8. Germline CDR1 reads SGHRS; CDR2 reads YFSETQ. The CDR3 coding sequence is TGCGCCAGCAGCCCCGGACAGGGGGCGTTTCACGAGCAGTACTTC. It specifies CASSPGQGAFHEQYF. Full variable domain (missing parts from reference TRBV5-1 and TRBJ2-7): KAGVTQTPRYLIKTRGQQVTLSCSPISGHRSVSWYQQTPGQGLQFLFEYFSETQRNKGNFPGRFSGRQFSNSRSEMNVSTLELGDSALYLCASSPGQGAFHEQYFGPGTRLTVT.

In DNA form, the CDR3 reads TGTGCCAGCAGCTTGGGACAGGGGGCATTTGGCTACACCTTC. This translates into CASSLGQGAFGYTF. The chain links TRBV5-4 to TRBJ1-2; 10 nucleotides line up with TRBD1. The germline V gene has CDR1 SGHNT and CDR2 YYREEE (reference sequence). CDR3 length equals 14 residues. Losses at the gene ends were 0 bases for V and 7 bases for J; bases not matched to a gene: 3.

In DNA form, the CDR3 reads TGCGCCAGCAGCCAAGAGGGTGGGGCGGGAGTCCCAGATACGCAGTATTTT. The encoded protein is CASSQEGGAGVPDTQYF. The chain links TRBV4-1 to TRBJ2-3; 7 nucleotides agree with TRBD2. Germline loops: CDR1 MGHRA, CDR2 YSYEKL. V shed 0 bases and J 4 bases; nucleotides not matched to a gene: 10. This CDR3 region has 17 residues.

The rearrangement uses TRBV7-9 and TRBJ2-7; TRBD1 aligns across 7 bases. Germline CDR1 is SEHNR and CDR2 is FQNEAQ (reference sequence). The CDR3 consists of 16 residues. J gave up 0 bases and V 3 bases, and 8 bases lay outside the gene matches. The CDR3 nucleotides are TGTGCCAGCAGCTTTAGGACGCAGGGGGACTCCTACGAGCAGTACTTC. This codes for CASSFRTQGDSYEQYF.

The chain is built from TRBV27 and TRBJ1-1, with D maybe TRBD1 (6 bases). The CDR3 spans 15 residues. V shed 7 bases and J shed 1 base, with 16 bases lying between them. The germline gives CDR1 MNHEY, CDR2 SMNVEV (reference sequence). The CDR3 region is CASIPGGAKNTEAFF. CDR3 bases: TGTGCCAGCATCCCCGGGGGGGCAAAGAACACTGAAGCTTTCTTT.

This chain uses TRBV4-3 with TRBJ2-7; 7 bases agree with TRBD2. V shed 0 bases and J 2 bases; nucleotides not matched to a gene: 4. In germline, CDR1 is LGHNA, CDR2 YSLEER. CDR3 length equals 15 residues. The CDR3 sequence: CASSQELASTYEQYF. CDR3 sequence (DNA): TGCGCCAGCAGCCAAGAACTAGCGTCAACCTACGAGCAGTACTTC.

The chain joins TRBV4-2 to TRBJ2-7; TRBD1 agrees at 8 bases. The CDR3 sequence is 18 residues long. Germline V gives CDR1 LGHNA, CDR2 YNFKEQ. V lost 4 bases and J lost 2; bases outside the gene matches: 16. The CDR3 sequence is CASSPGQGLMGPTYEQYF. CDR3 nucleotide sequence: TGTGCCAGCAGCCCCGGACAGGGATTGATGGGGCCCACCTACGAGCAGTACTTC.

The chain links TRBV4-2 to TRBJ1-2; TRBD1 matches 11 bases. Germline-derived CDR1 and CDR2 are LGHNA and YNFKEQ. V shed 2 bases, J shed 2 bases, and the junction held 1 base outside the gene matches. The length of the CDR3 is 15 residues. The CDR3 loop reads CASSQRDRGNYGYTF. The CDR3 DNA is TGTGCCAGCAGCCAAAGGGACAGGGGGAACTATGGCTACACCTTC.

This chain links TRBV14 with TRBJ1-2, with no clear D. CDR3 length: 13 amino acids. Trimming pared 0 bases from V and 8 bases from J, leaving 10 bases between. Germline assignment: CDR1 SGHDN and CDR2 FVKESK. The CDR3 region has the DNA TGTGCCAGCAGCCAAGATGGGAGGAGGGGCTACACCTTC. This sequence encodes CASSQDGRRGYTF.

The chain carries TRBV5-1 and TRBJ1-4; perhaps TRBD1 as D (5 bases). V was cut by 4 bases and J by 0 bases, with 7 bases left in between. The CDR3 covers 14 residues. Germline CDR1 SGHRS, CDR2 YFSETQ. In nucleotides, the CDR3 is TGCGCCAGCAGCCTGACAGCAACTAATGAAAAACTGTTTTTT. Amino acids: CASSLTATNEKLFF.

CDR3 protein: CAWRKADRFYGYTF. CDR3 sequence (DNA): TGTGCCTGGAGGAAGGCGGATAGGTTTTATGGCTACACCTTC. V gene TRBV30 combines with J gene TRBJ1-2, with D unclear. Germline CDR1 GTSNPN, CDR2 SVGIG (reference sequence). V shed 3 bases and J shed 5 bases, with 16 bases lying between them. The CDR3 has 14 residues.

The CDR3 DNA follows: TGTGCCAGCACTAGCGGGGGGATGGTCCAAGAGACCCAGTACTTC. Its translation is CASTSGGMVQETQYF. This chain uses TRBV6-1 with TRBJ2-5; 11 positions match TRBD2. Trimming took 7 bases from V and 1 from J; bases not matched to a gene: 5. The germline gives CDR1 MNHNS, CDR2 SASEGT. This CDR3 spans 15 amino acids.

J is TRBJ2-5 and V is TRBV5-1; 7 bases fit TRBD1. Germline V gene sequence: CDR1 SGHRS, CDR2 YFSETQ. Trimming at V came to 1 base and at J to 4 bases, leaving 1 base not matched to a gene. The CDR3 totals 13 residues. CDR3 DNA sequence: TGCGCCAGCAGCTTGACAGGGGCAGAGACCCAGTACTTC. This sequence encodes CASSLTGAETQYF.

The chain uses TRBV19 and TRBJ1-2; 7 nucleotides agree with TRBD1. There are 14 residues in the CDR3. Per germline, CDR1 LNHDA and CDR2 SQIVND (reference sequence). The ends lost 7 bases at V and 4 bases at J; junction bases unmatched: 9. This CDR3 reads CASNRGGAGYGYTF. As DNA, the CDR3 is TGTGCCAGTAATAGAGGGGGCGCCGGCTATGGCTACACCTTC.

The rearrangement joins TRBV11-2 to TRBJ2-5; 7 bases align to TRBD1. Trimming cost V 3 bases and J 2 bases; bases outside gene matches: 0. Germline assignment: CDR1 SGHAT and CDR2 FQNNGV. The CDR3 spans 13 residues. CDR3 sequence reads: CASSLGQQETQYF. DNA for the CDR3: TGTGCCAGCAGCTTGGGACAGCAAGAGACCCAGTACTTC.

This sequence joins TRBV4-2 and TRBJ2-7, with 7 bases matching TRBD1. Germline CDR1 and CDR2: LGHNA and YNFKEQ. The CDR3 spans 17 residues. After removal of 3 bases from V and 0 bases from J, the junction contained 11 bases not matched to a gene. CDR3 nucleotide sequence: TGTGCCAGCAGCCAGGCATTACAGGGGTCCGACTCCTACGAGCAGTACTTC. Protein sequence: CASSQALQGSDSYEQYF.

The rearrangement uses TRBV27 and TRBJ1-2; TRBD1 aligns across 7 bases. J was trimmed by 7 bases and V by 5 bases; bases with no gene match: 10. This CDR3 has 14 amino acids. The germline CDR1 and CDR2 sequences are MNHEY and SMNVEV (reference sequence). CDR3 residues: CASSLHTGAGGYTF. The CDR3 bases are TGTGCCAGCAGTCTTCACACAGGGGCGGGTGGCTACACCTTC.

This rearrangement joins TRBV19 to TRBJ1-1; TRBD1 matches 8 bases. Germline assignment: CDR1 LNHDA and CDR2 SQIVND (reference sequence). The CDR3 length is 15 residues. The trim removed 3 bases at V and 6 bases at J, leaving 9 bases unmatched. The CDR3 reads CASSILDRAGAEAFF. In DNA, the CDR3 is TGTGCCAGTAGTATTTTGGACAGGGCGGGCGCTGAAGCTTTCTTT.

The rearrangement joins TRBV7-2 to TRBJ2-7, with D maybe TRBD2 (6 bases). Germline V gene data show CDR1 as SGHTA and CDR2 as FQGNSA. Trimming left V 5 bases short and J 7 bases short, with 21 bases between. The CDR3 contains 15 residues. DNA of the CDR3: TGTGCCAGCAGCGCCTCGGGACTCTCGGCGGGAGAGCAGTACTTC. Translated, it gives CASSASGLSAGEQYF.

The genes are TRBV5-1 and TRBJ1-1; D perhaps matches TRBD1 (6 bases). Germline V lookup: CDR1 SGHRS, CDR2 YFSETQ. The V end lost 0 bases, the J end lost 4 bases, and 13 bases lay between the germline ends. This CDR3 comprises 15 residues. The CDR3 protein is CASSLEVGAPTEAFF. CDR3 nucleotide sequence: TGCGCCAGCAGCTTGGAGGTGGGGGCTCCCACTGAAGCTTTCTTT.